Shown below are 29 T cell receptor beta chains from a single sample sequenced in a study of identifying expanded T cells in peripheral blood. TCRdb's copy holds only in-frame clones and misses some; the assay was immunoSEQ multiplex PCR. The data hold 100,000 to 150,000 clones, with more than 75% observed a single time. The sample was blood. The receptors originated from a person aged 18 to 75 in good health.

In nucleotides, the CDR3 is TGTGCCAGCAGCCAAGACTTTACGGGGTATGGCTACACCTTC. Translating gives CASSQDFTGYGYTF. V and J are TRBV14 and TRBJ1-2; D call uncertain. CDR3 length equals 14 residues. Germline V lookup: CDR1 SGHDN, CDR2 FVKESK. V gave up 0 bases and J gave up 5 bases, with 10 bases separating them.

About this clone: At one end, the junction sequence differs from germline, possibly due to a read error. This chain joins TRBV7-9 and TRBJ2-1; 7 nucleotides line up with TRBD2. Germline CDR1 is SEHNR and CDR2 is FQNEAQ (reference sequence). This CDR3 has 11 residues. The CDR3 sequence is CTIGEGHEQFF. In DNA, the CDR3 is TGCACTATCGGGGAGGGTCATGAGCAGTTCTTC.

V gene TRBV7-2 combines with J gene TRBJ2-5, with 7 bases matching TRBD2. The trim removed 5 bases at V and 5 bases at J, leaving 11 bases unmatched. The CDR3 covers 15 residues. The germline V gene has CDR1 SGHTA and CDR2 FQGNSA. DNA for the CDR3: TGTGCCAGCAGCCACGGGCGGGGGAGAGAGGAGACCCAGTACTTC. It specifies CASSHGRGREETQYF.

This chain uses TRBV30 with TRBJ2-2; possible D gene TRBD1, 6 bases. This CDR3 region has 16 residues. Germline CDR1 and CDR2: GTSNPN and SVGIG (reference sequence). Trimming took 4 bases from V and 6 from J, leaving 21 bases between them. CDR3 sequence (DNA): TGTGCCTGGACTCCTGGGGGCCAGAGTAGGGCCGGGGAGCTGTTTTTT. This codes for CAWTPGGQSRAGELFF.

This clone has only one observation. V is TRBV5-4 and J is TRBJ1-2; 7 bases fit TRBD1. CDR3 length: 14 amino acids. The J segment lost 3 bases and the V segment lost 4 bases, leaving 6 bases of the junction unmatched. Germline V lookup: CDR1 SGHNT, CDR2 YYREEE (reference sequence). The chain's CDR3 is CASSPQTGYYGYTF. The CDR3 DNA is TGTGCCAGCAGCCCGCAGACAGGGTACTATGGCTACACCTTC.

The rearrangement links TRBV7-2 to TRBJ2-7, with TRBD2 as a possible D gene (5 bases). Germline loops: CDR1 SGHTA, CDR2 FQGNSA. V lost 2 bases and J lost 0, with 11 bases in between. The CDR3 is made up of 15 amino acids. CDR3 sequence (DNA): TGTGCCAGCAGCTTATCGGGGAGCTCCTCCTACGAGCAGTACTTC. Residues: CASSLSGSSSYEQYF.

The V gene is TRBV7-9, the J gene TRBJ1-2; 8 bases agree with TRBD1. The germline CDR1 and CDR2 sequences are SEHNR and FQNEAQ (reference sequence). The CDR3 is 16 residues long. The trim removed 0 bases at V and 8 bases at J, leaving 11 bases unmatched. CDR3 amino acids: CASSLADPQGARGYTF. The CDR3 DNA reads as TGTGCCAGCAGCTTAGCAGACCCCCAGGGGGCGCGGGGCTACACCTTC.

The chain has TRBV11-3 and TRBJ2-3; 8 nucleotides agree with TRBD2. V was clipped by 8 bases and J by 2 bases; unmatched bases: 12. Germline lookup yields CDR1 SGHNT and CDR2 YENEEA. The CDR3 is made up of 16 amino acids. The CDR3 reads CASGRWGGGNTDTQYF. The CDR3, as DNA: TGTGCCAGCGGTCGTTGGGGCGGGGGGAACACAGATACGCAGTATTTT.

The chain recombines TRBV13 with TRBJ2-3; D is perhaps TRBD1 (5 bases). V gave up 4 bases and J gave up 1 base, with 9 bases separating them. CDR3 length equals 14 residues. CDR1 PRHDT and CDR2 FYEKMQ come from the germline V gene (reference sequence). The DNA for the CDR3 is TGTGCCAGCAGCTCGCCGACAGGCACAGATACGCAGTATTTT. This gives the protein CASSSPTGTDTQYF.

The chain combines TRBV19 with TRBJ1-5, with D tentatively TRBD1 (6 bases). The germline CDR1 and CDR2 sequences are LNHDA and SQIVND (reference sequence). This CDR3 region has 15 residues. Trimming shortened V by 3 bases and J by 2 bases, and 11 bases separated the two germline ends. The CDR3 here is CASSIGYRGNQPQHF. The CDR3 DNA reads TGTGCCAGTAGTATCGGGTACAGGGGCAATCAGCCCCAGCATTTT.

This chain uses TRBV27 with TRBJ2-7; D assignment may be TRBD1 or TRBD2 (6 bases each). V lost 5 bases and J lost 7, with 18 bases in between. The CDR3 loop spans 14 amino acids. The germline V gene has CDR1 MNHEY and CDR2 SMNVEV (reference sequence). The CDR3 region is CASSPASGAQEQYF. The CDR3 DNA reads TGTGCCAGCAGTCCGGCCTCGGGGGCGCAAGAGCAGTACTTC.

The chain employs TRBV7-2 and TRBJ1-2, with a tentative D call TRBD1 (5 bases). The CDR3 spans 19 residues. CDR1 and CDR2 from the germline V gene are SGHTA and FQGNSA. V was clipped by 6 bases and J by 0 bases, with 26 bases between them. The DNA for the CDR3 is TGTGCCAGCAGTTCCCCATCTGGGACGTACCCGAAAGCTAACTATGGCTACACCTTC. Amino acid sequence: CASSSPSGTYPKANYGYTF.

V and J are TRBV5-1 and TRBJ2-5; maybe TRBD2 (6 bases). Per the germline V gene, CDR1 is SGHRS and CDR2 is YFSETQ. The CDR3 sequence is 14 residues long. V shed 6 bases and J shed 2 bases, with 14 bases lying between them. The CDR3 reads CASNSAGSQETQYF. The CDR3 coding sequence is TGCGCCAGCAACTCGGCGGGGAGTCAAGAGACCCAGTACTTC.

CDR3 nucleotides: TGTGCCAGCCTCCGGACACCAGCAAACACTGAAGCTTTCTTT. As protein: CASLRTPANTEAFF. V gene TRBV7-9 combines with J gene TRBJ1-1; possible D gene TRBD1, 5 bases. V was shortened by 8 bases and J by 2 bases, with 15 bases between the two germline ends. Looked up from germline, CDR1 is SEHNR and CDR2 is FQNEAQ (reference sequence). CDR3 length: 14 amino acids.

This clone was counted between two and nine times. V gene TRBV29-1 combines with J gene TRBJ1-2; 7 bases agree with TRBD1. The germline CDR1 and CDR2 sequences are SQVTM and ANQGSEA. Losses at the gene ends were 7 bases for V and 2 bases for J; bases not matched to a gene: 4. This CDR3 comprises 12 residues. This chain's CDR3 is CSASGQNYGYTF. The CDR3 nucleotides are TGCAGCGCCTCGGGACAGAACTATGGCTACACCTTC.

V and J are TRBV7-3 and TRBJ1-1; TRBD1 matches at 7 bases. Germline loops: CDR1 SGHTA, CDR2 FQGTGA. The CDR3 is 17 amino acids. With V trimmed by 4 bases and J by 0 bases, 11 bases remained unmatched. The CDR3 DNA reads as TGTGCCAGCAGCTCCGGACAGGTAGGAGGGATGAACACTGAAGCTTTCTTT. It translates to CASSSGQVGGMNTEAFF.

This clone appeared once. V and J are TRBV25-1 and TRBJ1-2; 9 nucleotides line up with TRBD1. CDR3 length: 17 amino acids. Germline values: CDR1 MGHDK, CDR2 SYGVNS. J lost 5 bases, V lost 4 bases, and 14 bases had no gene match. The chain's CDR3 is CASSGSGTGKFGYGYTF. CDR3 in DNA: TGTGCCAGCAGTGGCTCCGGGACAGGGAAGTTCGGGTATGGCTACACCTTC.

In nucleotides, the CDR3 is TGTGCCAGCAAACCGGGACAGGGAGATGAAAAACTGTTTTTT. Residues: CASKPGQGDEKLFF. J is TRBJ1-4 and V is TRBV7-2; 9 nucleotides match TRBD1. The CDR3 extends over 14 amino acids. Unmatched junction bases numbered 6, after V lost 7 bases and J lost 6 bases. Germline V gene sequence: CDR1 SGHTA, CDR2 FQGNSA.

This clone turned up a few times. The chain employs TRBV7-9 and TRBJ2-7; D gene unclear. The germline V and J ends were trimmed by 5 bases and 2 bases, with 7 bases remaining between them. From germline, CDR1 is SEHNR and CDR2 FQNEAQ (reference sequence). This CDR3 is 12 amino acids long. CDR3 in amino acids: CASSADAYEQYF. The CDR3 region has the DNA TGTGCCAGCAGCGCGGATGCCTACGAGCAGTACTTC.

This clone has a handful of counts. For the CDR3, the DNA is TGCGCCAGCAGCCCCTTGTCCGGGACAGGGCATGGCTACACCTTC. Its protein product is CASSPLSGTGHGYTF. The V call is TRBV5-1, the J call TRBJ1-2; 9 positions agree with TRBD1. With 4 bases clipped from V and 6 bases from J, the junction kept 10 bases outside the gene matches. The V gene's germline CDR1 is SGHRS and CDR2 YFSETQ. The CDR3 extends over 15 amino acids.

The chain links TRBV5-1 to TRBJ2-2; D gene ambiguous. Germline V gene lookup returns CDR1 SGHRS and CDR2 YFSETQ. The CDR3 is 16 residues long. Trimming took off 4 bases at V and 7 bases at J, with 20 bases between the two ends. The chain's CDR3 is CASSTRTSPLNGELFF. In DNA, the CDR3 is TGCGCCAGCAGCACGCGGACCAGCCCGCTGAACGGGGAGCTGTTTTTT.

This sequence joins TRBV15 and TRBJ2-2; D is ambiguous. The germline gives CDR1 LNHNV, CDR2 YYDKDF (reference sequence). The ends were cut back, 0 bases at V and 9 bases at J, with 14 bases in the middle. The CDR3 is 15 amino acids. The chain's CDR3 is CATSRDRASVRELFF. The CDR3 DNA follows: TGTGCCACCAGCAGAGATCGGGCATCGGTCCGGGAGCTGTTTTTT.

The chain employs TRBV5-1 and TRBJ2-2; D not certain. CDR3 length: 14 residues. V was clipped by 3 bases and J by 0 bases, with 6 bases between them. Germline assignment: CDR1 SGHRS and CDR2 YFSETQ. The CDR3 nucleotides are TGCGCCAGCAGCTCAAACGCGAACACCGGGGAGCTGTTTTTT. Amino acid sequence: CASSSNANTGELFF.

The rearrangement joins TRBV11-3 to TRBJ2-7, with a possible D match to TRBD2 (5 bases). Germline CDR1 reads SGHNT; CDR2 reads YENEEA. V lost 5 bases and J 2 bases, leaving 10 bases between the germline ends. The length of the CDR3 is 13 residues. The CDR3 nucleotides read TGTGCCAGCAGCGAGCGGCGAGCCTACGAGCAGTACTTC. It yields the protein CASSERRAYEQYF.

The chain combines TRBV29-1 with TRBJ1-4; D uncertain. This CDR3 has 13 residues. The germline V and J ends were trimmed by 3 bases and 7 bases, with 12 bases remaining between them. CDR1 SQVTM and CDR2 ANQGSEA come from the germline V gene. The CDR3 DNA is TGCAGCGTTGAGTCGTGGGCCATTGAAAAACTGTTTTTT. As protein: CSVESWAIEKLFF.

The V and J genes are TRBV11-3 and TRBJ2-2; D uncertain. The V end was cut by 5 bases, the J end by 9 bases, with 7 bases between. The V gene's germline CDR1 is SGHNT and CDR2 YENEEA. The CDR3 loop spans 11 amino acids. The CDR3 coding sequence is TGTGCCAGCAGCGCTGCACGGGAGCTGTTTTTT. Protein: CASSAARELFF.

The V gene is TRBV11-3, the J gene TRBJ2-7; D gene unclear. The CDR3 has 14 amino acids. The germline gives CDR1 SGHNT, CDR2 YENEEA. V lost 1 base to trimming and J lost 0 bases, with 7 bases between them. CDR3: CASSLVTVSYEQYF. CDR3 DNA sequence: TGTGCCAGCAGCTTAGTAACCGTCTCCTACGAGCAGTACTTC.

CDR3 sequence: CASSVSPGTGGRQKNTEAFF. The CDR3 nucleotides read TGTGCCAGCAGCGTAAGTCCCGGGACAGGGGGCAGGCAAAAGAACACTGAAGCTTTCTTT. The rearrangement uses TRBV5-5 and TRBJ1-1, with TRBD1 matching 12 bases. Germline V gene data show CDR1 as SGHKS and CDR2 as YYEKEE (reference sequence). V lost 4 bases and J lost 1; bases outside the gene matches: 17. The CDR3 contains 20 residues.

V and J are TRBV25-1 and TRBJ1-2, with a possible D match to TRBD1 (6 bases). The length of the CDR3 is 14 residues. CDR1 and CDR2 (germline): MGHDK, SYGVNS. Between the trimmed V and J ends, which lost 1 base and 8 bases, there was a span of 14 bases. In DNA form, the CDR3 reads TGTGCCAGCAGTGAATCTGGGGGCGCGGGGGGCTACACCTTC. Translation gives CASSESGGAGGYTF.